The T cell receptor beta chain under discussion was sequenced for a study of a mutant IDH1 vaccine in newly diagnosed glioma. The CDR3 is 16 residues long. Germline V gene sequence: CDR1 SGHDT, CDR2 YYEEEE. V shed 1 base and J shed 0 bases, with 11 bases lying between them. Time point meaning: week 5, during vaccination. A 20-mer mutant IDH1 peptide at 300 ug was injected subcutaneously with topical imiquimod. TCRdb keeps only in-frame clones here, not all; method: immunoSEQ multiplex PCR. Altogether roughly 39,000 clones are present, roughly 85% being singletons, with the ten largest covering around 1.7%. Concerning this clone: What it recognizes is unknown.

The TCR sequence derives from a man aged 40-49 years with glioma. Sequenced here: PBMCs, sampled from a glioma patient whose treatment included an IDH1 peptide vaccine. This sequence joins TRBV5-6 and TRBJ2-1; D gene ambiguous. CDR3 in DNA: TGTGCCAGCAGCTTGAATAGGCTAAGCTCCTACAATGAGCAGTTCTTC. This sequence encodes CASSLNRLSSYNEQFF.